The next 4 T cell receptor beta chains were all read from a single sample in a study of shared clonotypes between healthy human individuals. Clones were sequenced by immunoSEQ multiplex PCR, and TCRdb holds only the in-frame ones, with some missing. The profile shows about 1,900,000 clones, just under 95% of them singletons. CD45RO-negative, CCR7-positively selected cells formed the naive CD8 fraction, excluding terminally differentiated effector memory CD45RA+ cells. Sequenced: naive CD8+ T cells sorted from blood. These receptors all stem from a man between 18 and 35 years old in good health.

This clone appeared once. The chain carries TRBV7-9 and TRBJ2-7; 9 bases align to TRBD2. Per germline, CDR1 SEHNR and CDR2 FQNEAQ (reference sequence). Unmatched junction bases numbered 10, after V lost 2 bases and J lost 2 bases. This CDR3 has 17 residues. The CDR3 DNA follows: TGTGCCAGCAGCTTAATCCCGGGACTAGCCGAAGCCTACGAGCAGTACTTC. It yields the protein CASSLIPGLAEAYEQYF.

The V gene is TRBV4-1, the J gene TRBJ2-7, with D perhaps matching TRBD2 (6 bases). Germline V gene data show CDR1 as MGHRA and CDR2 as YSYEKL. The CDR3 loop spans 15 amino acids. V lost 2 bases and J lost 2, with 13 bases in between. The chain's CDR3 is CASSQILATTYEQYF. In DNA, the CDR3 is TGCGCCAGCAGCCAAATCCTAGCGACTACCTACGAGCAGTACTTC.

This chain joins TRBV27 and TRBJ2-2, with a tentative D call TRBD1 (6 bases). The germline gives CDR1 MNHEY, CDR2 SMNVEV (reference sequence). The CDR3 has 16 amino acids. V lost 3 bases to trimming and J lost 1 base, with 12 bases between them. Here the CDR3 DNA reads TGTGCCAGCAGTTTTTGGGACACCGTGAACACCGGGGAGCTGTTTTTT. Protein sequence: CASSFWDTVNTGELFF.

The V gene is TRBV5-6, the J gene TRBJ1-5; D unresolved. CDR1 is SGHDT and CDR2 is YYEEEE in the germline V gene. V gave up 4 bases and J gave up 1 base, with 9 bases separating them. CDR3 size: 14 residues. The CDR3 loop is CASSQRYSNQPQHF. The CDR3 DNA is TGTGCCAGCAGCCAACGATACAGCAATCAGCCCCAGCATTTT.